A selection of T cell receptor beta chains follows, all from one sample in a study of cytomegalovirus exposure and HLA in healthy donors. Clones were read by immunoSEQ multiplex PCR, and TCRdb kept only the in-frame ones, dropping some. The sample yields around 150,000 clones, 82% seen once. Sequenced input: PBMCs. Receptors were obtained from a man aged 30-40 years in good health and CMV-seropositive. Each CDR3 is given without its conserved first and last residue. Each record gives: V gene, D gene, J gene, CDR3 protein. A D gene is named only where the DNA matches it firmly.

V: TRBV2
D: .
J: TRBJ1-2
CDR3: ASSEAGAYGYT

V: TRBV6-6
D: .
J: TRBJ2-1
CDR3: ASSYSRTNNEQF

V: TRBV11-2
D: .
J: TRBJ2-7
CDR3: ASSLSDPYEQY

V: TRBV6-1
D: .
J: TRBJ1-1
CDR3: ASKMSRLNTEAF

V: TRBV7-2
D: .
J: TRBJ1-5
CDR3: ASTFGGPTEPQH

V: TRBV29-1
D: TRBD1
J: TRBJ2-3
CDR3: SAVTGGTDTQY

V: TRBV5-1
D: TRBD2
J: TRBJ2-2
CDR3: ASSGGLAGDTGELF

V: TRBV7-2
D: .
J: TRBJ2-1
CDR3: ASSLVAPTTALSYNEQF

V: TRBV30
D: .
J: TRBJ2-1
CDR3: AWGKGLLSSYNEQF

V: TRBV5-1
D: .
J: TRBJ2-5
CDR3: ASSPGLGETQY

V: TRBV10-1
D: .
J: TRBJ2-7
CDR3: ASSEWGGEQY

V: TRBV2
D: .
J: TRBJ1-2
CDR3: ASSESLWQYYGYT

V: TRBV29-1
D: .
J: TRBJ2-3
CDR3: SLEGGTDTQY

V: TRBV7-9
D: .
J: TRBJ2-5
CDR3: ASSRNLRHTQETQY

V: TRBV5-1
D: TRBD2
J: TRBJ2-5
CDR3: ASSTLAGGYQETQY

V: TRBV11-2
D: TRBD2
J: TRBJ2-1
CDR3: ASSRGGAYGDEQF

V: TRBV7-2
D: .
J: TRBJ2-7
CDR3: ASSLRSGAAEQY

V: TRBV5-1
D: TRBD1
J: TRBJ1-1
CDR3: ASSLGTGTDTEAF

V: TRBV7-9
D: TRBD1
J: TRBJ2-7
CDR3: ASSLADRDHEQY

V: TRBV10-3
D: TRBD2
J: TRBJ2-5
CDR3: AISESGGSLNQETQY

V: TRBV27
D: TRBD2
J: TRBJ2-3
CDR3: ASSPNPGTRIPDTQY

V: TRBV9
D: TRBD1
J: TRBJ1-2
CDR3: ASSTRGQGGYGYT

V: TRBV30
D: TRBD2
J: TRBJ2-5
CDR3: AWSSSGGKETQY

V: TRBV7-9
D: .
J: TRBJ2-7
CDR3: ASSLGRAGSYEQY

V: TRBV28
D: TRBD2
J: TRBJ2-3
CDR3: ASSPLGLAGAGDTQY

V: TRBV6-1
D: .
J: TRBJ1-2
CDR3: ASTQRDTYGYT

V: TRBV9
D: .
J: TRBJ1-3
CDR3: ASSVGARDSGNTIY

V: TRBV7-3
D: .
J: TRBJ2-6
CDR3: ASSPLARFSGANVLT

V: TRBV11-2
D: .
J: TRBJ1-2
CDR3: ASSLQGRGYT

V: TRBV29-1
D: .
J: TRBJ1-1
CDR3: SAVGGEAF

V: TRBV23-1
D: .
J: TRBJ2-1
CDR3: ASSPAYRGGNEQF

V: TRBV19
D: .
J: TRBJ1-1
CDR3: ASKIHGGEGYTEAF

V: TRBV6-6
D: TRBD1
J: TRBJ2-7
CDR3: ASSSPGQGSYEQY

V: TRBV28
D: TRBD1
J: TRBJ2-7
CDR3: ASSYAGTGGEQY

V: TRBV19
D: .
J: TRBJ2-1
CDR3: ASSSLRAGWNEQF

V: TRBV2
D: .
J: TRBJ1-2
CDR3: ASSTDGEGYT

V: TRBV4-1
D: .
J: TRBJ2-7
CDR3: ASSQGPTGQSYEQY

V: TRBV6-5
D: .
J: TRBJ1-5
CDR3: ASSPQESNQPQH

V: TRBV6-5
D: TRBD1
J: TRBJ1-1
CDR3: ASSPTGATNTEAF

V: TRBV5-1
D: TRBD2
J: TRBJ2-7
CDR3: ASSLGGAGGLVEQY

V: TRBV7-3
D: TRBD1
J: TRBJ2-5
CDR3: ASSALDRAETQY

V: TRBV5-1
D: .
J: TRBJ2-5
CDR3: ASSLNGGDNRETQY

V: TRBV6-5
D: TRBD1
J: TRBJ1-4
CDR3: ASSYGTATNEKLF

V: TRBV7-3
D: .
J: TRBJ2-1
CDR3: ASSLGGSYNEQF

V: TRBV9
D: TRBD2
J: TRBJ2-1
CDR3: ASSATEGLRYNEQF

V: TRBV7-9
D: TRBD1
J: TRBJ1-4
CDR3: ASSQRTGLEKLF